A selection of T cell receptor beta chains follows, all from one sample in a study of beta chain features in type 1 diabetes. TCRdb's copy holds only in-frame clones and misses some; the assay was immunoSEQ multiplex PCR. The sample lists around 330,000 clones, 9.5% to 12% occurring once. The sequencing sample was made of naive CD4+ T cells from blood. The receptor source for this set is a woman aged 25 to 39 in good health. Both conserved end residues are trimmed from each CDR3. The order of the fields is clone size, V gene, J gene, CDR3 protein. Clone size is shown for a subset of rows, as once, few, many or a class of expanded clone.

>-|TRBV18|TRBJ2-7
ASSPYADRASSYEQY
>-|TRBV10-3|TRBJ2-1
AINNGQGAGNEQF
>-|TRBV4-1|TRBJ2-3
ASSQERGPPGVTDTQY
>few|TRBV7-2|TRBJ1-2
ASSLDVGATNYGYT
>few|TRBV19|TRBJ2-2
ASSMGGQATGELF
>few|TRBV5-1|TRBJ2-7
ASSLSTAGGTYEQY
>-|TRBV7-9|TRBJ2-3
ASSLARGTDTQY
>few|TRBV29-1|TRBJ1-1
SVASQGIAEAF
>-|TRBV7-2|TRBJ1-2
ASSLGSRANYGYT
>-|TRBV9|TRBJ2-3
ASSVLLAADTQY
>-|TRBV9|TRBJ2-2
ASSVVQGAGGELF
>few|TRBV5-1|TRBJ2-3
ASSHGQSTDTQY
>many|TRBV7-9|TRBJ2-7
ASQGQY
>few|TRBV28|TRBJ2-1
ASSPGLALHNEQF
>few|TRBV7-9|TRBJ2-7
ASSFTGGYEQY
>-|TRBV6-5|TRBJ2-7
ASSYVASGSYEQY
>-|TRBV6-5|TRBJ2-7
ASRTSGNAYEQY
>few|TRBV5-1|TRBJ2-7
ASSFPLAGGPHEQY
>few|TRBV30|TRBJ2-3
AWSVWGEFTDTQY
>-|TRBV2|TRBJ2-5
ASSSGQGEETQY
>-|TRBV18|TRBJ2-5
ASSQQSGYETQY
>-|TRBV11-1|TRBJ2-3
ASSRLRTDTQY
>few|TRBV5-8|TRBJ2-7
ASSYQYEQY
>few|TRBV2|TRBJ2-5
ASSGPDQETQY
>few|TRBV7-9|TRBJ2-1
ASSLLAGVSNEQF
>few|TRBV7-9|TRBJ1-4
ASSLVTGDEKLF
>few|TRBV28|TRBJ1-5
ASRTVYLGTGGGQPQH
>-|TRBV2|TRBJ2-3
ASSRELAGALGDTQY
>-|TRBV20-1|TRBJ1-1
SASRNTEAF
>-|TRBV18|TRBJ2-7
ASGEREFYEQY
>-|TRBV5-1|TRBJ2-5
ASSQNLALQETQY
>-|TRBV2|TRBJ2-5
ASSLGQGKGPTQY
>few|TRBV5-1|TRBJ1-5
ASSFSDSSNQPQH
>-|TRBV30|TRBJ2-7
AWSVGGPYEQY
>few|TRBV27|TRBJ2-5
ASSSTTASGTQETQY
>-|TRBV6-6|TRBJ2-3
ASSYSGGVTDTQY
>few|TRBV29-1|TRBJ1-4
SGMDTGEKLF
>few|TRBV9|TRBJ2-3
ASSSREGTDTQY
>few|TRBV19|TRBJ2-4
ASNPRTGKTKNIQY
>-|TRBV28|TRBJ2-7
ASSLDTTYEQY
>few|TRBV7-7|TRBJ2-5
ASSFGGRAGETQY
>-|TRBV4-1|TRBJ2-7
ASSQPGGSVYEQY
>-|TRBV10-3|TRBJ2-3
AIAGDSRTDTQY
>few|TRBV9|TRBJ2-1
ASSPYSGNNNEQF
>-|TRBV7-9|TRBJ1-1
ASSPETVNTEAF
>-|TRBV30|TRBJ1-1
AWAGQGVNTEAF
>few|TRBV29-1|TRBJ2-1
SVVAGGNEQF
>-|TRBV7-2|TRBJ2-1
ASSSSGRANEQF
>few|TRBV7-9|TRBJ2-1
ASTQGGASYNEQF
>few|TRBV25-1|TRBJ1-6
ASSEPTGDQSPLH
>-|TRBV5-6|TRBJ2-7
ASSSRQGRRNEQY